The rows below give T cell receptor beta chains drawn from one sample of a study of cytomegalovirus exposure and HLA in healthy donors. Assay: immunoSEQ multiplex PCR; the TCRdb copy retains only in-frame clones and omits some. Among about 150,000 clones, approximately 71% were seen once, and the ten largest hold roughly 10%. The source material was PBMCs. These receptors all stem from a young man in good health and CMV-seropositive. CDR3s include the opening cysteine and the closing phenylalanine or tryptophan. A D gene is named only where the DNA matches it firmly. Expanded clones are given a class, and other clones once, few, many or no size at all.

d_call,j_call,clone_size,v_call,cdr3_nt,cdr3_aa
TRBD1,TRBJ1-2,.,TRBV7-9,TGTGCCAGCAGCTTATGGGACAGTGTTAACTATGGCTACACCTTC,CASSLWDSVNYGYTF
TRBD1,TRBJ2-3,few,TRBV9,TGTGCCAGCAGCTTACGGACAGGGGTCAGCACAGATACGCAGTATTTT,CASSLRTGVSTDTQYF
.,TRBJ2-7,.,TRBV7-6,TGTGCCAGCGTAGCCGATTCCGCCGGCTACGAGCAGTACTTC,CASVADSAGYEQYF
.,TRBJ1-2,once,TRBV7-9,TGTGCCAGCAGCTTAGGCTTAGGGAGTAGCTATGGCTACACCTTC,CASSLGLGSSYGYTF
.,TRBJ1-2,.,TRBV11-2,TGTGCCAGCAGCTTAGATTCCGAGTACTATGGCTACACCTTC,CASSLDSEYYGYTF
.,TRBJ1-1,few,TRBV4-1,TGCGCCAGCAGCCAAGTCGCAGATGAAGCTTTCTTT,CASSQVADEAFF
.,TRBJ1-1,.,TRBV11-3,TGTGCCAGCAGCTTAGGAGGGAAGAACACTGAAGCTTTCTTT,CASSLGGKNTEAFF
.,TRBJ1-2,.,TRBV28,TGTGCCAGCAGTTTATATGGGTCCTCCCAGGGAGGCTACACCTTC,CASSLYGSSQGGYTF
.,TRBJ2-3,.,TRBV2,TGTGCCAGCAGTGTTTCTGCAGATACGCAGTATTTT,CASSVSADTQYF
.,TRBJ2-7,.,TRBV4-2,TGTGCCAGCAGCCAATGGGTAGCGGCCGAAGGCGAGCAGTACTTC,CASSQWVAAEGEQYF
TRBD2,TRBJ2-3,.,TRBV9,TGTGCCAGCAGCGTAGGGCTAGCGGCTTTTGTTAGCACAGATACGCAGTATTTT,CASSVGLAAFVSTDTQYF
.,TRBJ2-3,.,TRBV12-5,TGTGCTAGTGACCCTGGACAGACCACAGATACGCAGTATTTT,CASDPGQTTDTQYF
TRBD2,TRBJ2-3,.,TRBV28,TGTGCCAGCAGTTTTAGCGGGAGGGGAGTTTCGGATACGCAGTATTTT,CASSFSGRGVSDTQYF
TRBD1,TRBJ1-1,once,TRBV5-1,TGCGCCAGCAGCTTGGCCGAGGGGGCTGGGCATCGAGCTTTCTTT,CASSLAEGAGHRAFF
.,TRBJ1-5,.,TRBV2,TGTGCCAGCAGTGATCGGGGGGCGAGCAATCAGCCCCAGCATTTT,CASSDRGASNQPQHF
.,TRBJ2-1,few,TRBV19,TGTGCCAGTAGTTCTCGATCGGGTGAGCAGTTCTTC,CASSSRSGEQFF
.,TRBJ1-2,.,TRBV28,TGTGCCAGCAGTTTAAGGGGCCTCTACTATGGCTACACCTTC,CASSLRGLYYGYTF
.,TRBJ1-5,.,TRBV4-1,TGCGCCAGCAGCCACCTTCTCCGGGGAAAGGATCAGCCCCAGCATTTT,CASSHLLRGKDQPQHF
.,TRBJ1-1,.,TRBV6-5,TGTGCCAGCAGTCGACACCTTTCGAACACTGAAGCTTTCTTT,CASSRHLSNTEAFF
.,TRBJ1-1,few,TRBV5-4,TGTGCCAGCAGCTTTCAGGGCACTGAAGCTTTCTTT,CASSFQGTEAFF
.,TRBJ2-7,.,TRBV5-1,TGCGCCAGCAGCTCTTCAGGGATACGGATCTACGAGCAGTACTTC,CASSSSGIRIYEQYF
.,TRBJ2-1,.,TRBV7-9,TGTGCCAGCAGCTTGAACCACAGGGGGGGAAATGAGCAGTTCTTC,CASSLNHRGGNEQFF
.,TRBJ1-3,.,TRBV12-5,TGTGCTAGTGGTTTGGTCCCCAACTCTGGAAACACCATATATTTT,CASGLVPNSGNTIYF
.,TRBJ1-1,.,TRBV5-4,TGTGCCAGCAGCTTGTCGGTACGAATGAACACTGAAGCTTTCTTT,CASSLSVRMNTEAFF
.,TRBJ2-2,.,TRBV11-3,TGTGCCAGCAGGGGCGGGGCTTGGGGCACCGGGGAGCTGTTTTTT,CASRGGAWGTGELFF
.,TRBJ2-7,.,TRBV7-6,TGTGCCAGCAGCTCCTCCTGGGGAGAGAGCTCCTACGAGCAGTACTTC,CASSSSWGESSYEQYF
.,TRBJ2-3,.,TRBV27,TGTGCCAGCAGTTACGGACAGCCTAGCACAGATACGCAGTATTTT,CASSYGQPSTDTQYF
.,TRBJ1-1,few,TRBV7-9,TGTGCCAGCAGGGCCCCGGGAGGGAACACTGAAGCTTTCTTT,CASRAPGGNTEAFF
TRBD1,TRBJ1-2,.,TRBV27,TGTGCCAGCAGTTTATTAACAGGGGGCTATGGCTACACCTTC,CASSLLTGGYGYTF
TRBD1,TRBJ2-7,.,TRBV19,TGTGCCAGTGGAATGTCGGGACAGTCCCACGAGCAGTACTTC,CASGMSGQSHEQYF
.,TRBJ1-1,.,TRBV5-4,TGTGCCAGCAGCCCCAGGGGAGGGGGTGAAGCTTTCTTT,CASSPRGGGEAFF
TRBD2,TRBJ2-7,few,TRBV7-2,TGTGCCAGCAGCATCACTAGCGGGATAGGGTACGAGCAGTACTTC,CASSITSGIGYEQYF
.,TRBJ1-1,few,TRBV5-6,TGTGCCAGCAGCCCGTTGAACACTGAAGCTTTCTTT,CASSPLNTEAFF
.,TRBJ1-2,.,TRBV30,TGTGCCTGGAGTTTGGCGGACTTTTGGGATGGCTACACCTTC,CAWSLADFWDGYTF
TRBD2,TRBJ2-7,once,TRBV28,TGTGCCAGCAGAGACAGACTAGCCGGCTCCTACGAGCAGTACTTC,CASRDRLAGSYEQYF
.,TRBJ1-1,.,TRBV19,TGTGCCAGTAGTATAGCCGGGAGCTTTCTGGGCGAGTTAGCTTTCTTT,CASSIAGSFLGELAFF
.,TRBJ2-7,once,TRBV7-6,TGTGCCAGCAGCTTATCAGTTCTGGCCACATCCCACGAGCAGTACTTC,CASSLSVLATSHEQYF
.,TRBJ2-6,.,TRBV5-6,TGTGCCAGCAGCCGCTCAGGGGCTGGGGCCAACGTCCTGACTTTC,CASSRSGAGANVLTF
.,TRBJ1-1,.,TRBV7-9,TGTGCCAGCAGCTTAGATACAGGTAGCACTGAAGCTTTCTTT,CASSLDTGSTEAFF
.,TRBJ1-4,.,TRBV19,TGTGCCAGTAGTATAGAGTCCGACGTAAGACTCACTAATGAAAAACTGTTTTTT,CASSIESDVRLTNEKLFF
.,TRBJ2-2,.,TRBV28,TGTGCCAGCAGTTTCTCAGCCGGGGAGCTGTTTTTT,CASSFSAGELFF
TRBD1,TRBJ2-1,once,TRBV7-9,TGTGCCAGCAGCTCATGGACAGGGGCCAGCTCCTACAATGAGCAGTTCTTC,CASSSWTGASSYNEQFF
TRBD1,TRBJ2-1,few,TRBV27,TGTGCCAGCAGTTTGAACGACAGGGCGACCTACAATGAGCAGTTCTTC,CASSLNDRATYNEQFF
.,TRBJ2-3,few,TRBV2,TGTGCCAGCAGTGAGGTCGGTGTAGATACGCAGTATTTT,CASSEVGVDTQYF
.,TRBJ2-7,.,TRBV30,TGTGCCTGGAGGGTAGGGACATCGTATTCCTACGAGCAGTACTTC,CAWRVGTSYSYEQYF
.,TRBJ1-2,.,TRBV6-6,TGTGCCAGCAGCGGTTCGGAGCCAAACTATGGCTACACCTTC,CASSGSEPNYGYTF
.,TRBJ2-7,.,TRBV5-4,TGTGCCAGTGAACCGGGACTCCAATCCTACGAGCAGTACTTC,CASEPGLQSYEQYF
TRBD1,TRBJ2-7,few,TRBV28,TGTGCCAGCAGTACCGGGGGACAGGGGGCCTTATTGAACTTC,CASSTGGQGALLNF
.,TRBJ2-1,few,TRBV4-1,TGCGCCAGCAGCCGAGGGGGCCTAGCGAGCTCCTACAATGAGCAGTTCTTC,CASSRGGLASSYNEQFF
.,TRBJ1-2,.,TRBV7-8,TGTGCCAGCAGCTTAGCGATGTCGGTCGGCTACACCTTC,CASSLAMSVGYTF
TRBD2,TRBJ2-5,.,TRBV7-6,TGTGCCAGCAGCGCGGGACTAGCGGGAGGAGAGACCCAGTACTTC,CASSAGLAGGETQYF
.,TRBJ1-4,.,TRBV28,TGTGCCAGCAACAATCGAAAGGGGGCTAATGAAAAACTGTTTTTT,CASNNRKGANEKLFF
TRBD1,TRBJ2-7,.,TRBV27,TGTGCCAGCAGTCGCTCCGGGACAGGGTCTTACGAGCAGTACTTC,CASSRSGTGSYEQYF
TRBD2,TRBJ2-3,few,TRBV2,TGTGCCGGAGCGTCTAGCGGGAGAACAGATACGCAGTATTTT,CAGASSGRTDTQYF
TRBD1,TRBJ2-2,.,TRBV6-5,TGTGCCAGCAGTTACAGTAGGGGGCAGCTGTTTTTT,CASSYSRGQLFF
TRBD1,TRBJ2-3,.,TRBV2,TGTGCCAGCAGTGAACGACAGGGGGCGTTAGATACGCAGTATTTT,CASSERQGALDTQYF